This TCR beta chain originates from a study of molecular identifiers for immune sequencing clone quantification. Broader study findings: Barcode collisions between identical TCR molecules could shrink estimates of highly expanded clone sizes. The study found clones above 20 RNA copies held over 98% of effector molecules and under 1% in naive cells. Spiked Jurkat TCR RNA equivalent to one cell was reportedly detectable in about a million naive cells.

Methods described previously were used for bulk TCR libraries, and listed TCR primers were applied. In TCRdb, the PCR reads were re-called with MiXCR into one record per CDR3 protein. Altogether more than 300,000 distinct CDR3 sequences are present, about a fifth being singletons, with the ten largest covering under 0.95%. J was trimmed by 5 bases and V by 2 bases; bases with no gene match: 6. CDR1 and CDR2 from the germline V gene are DFQATT and SNEGSKA (reference sequence). The CDR3 loop spans 15 amino acids. This clonotype was observed at least ten times. The target antigen is unknown. The chain has TRBV20-1 and TRBJ2-5, with 12 bases lining up with TRBD2. Sequencing was carried out using naive CD8+ T cells from blood, with Jurkat cell RNA spiked in. Subset indicated: FACS-sorted CD8+CD4-CCR7+CD45RA+ naive T cells. The origin of this receptor is a human donor in good health. Some libraries in this study had Jurkat cell RNA spiked in. The CDR3 here is CSARPLTSGSETQYF. The CDR3 DNA reads as TGCAGTGCTAGACCGCTGACTAGCGGGAGTGAGACCCAGTACTTC.